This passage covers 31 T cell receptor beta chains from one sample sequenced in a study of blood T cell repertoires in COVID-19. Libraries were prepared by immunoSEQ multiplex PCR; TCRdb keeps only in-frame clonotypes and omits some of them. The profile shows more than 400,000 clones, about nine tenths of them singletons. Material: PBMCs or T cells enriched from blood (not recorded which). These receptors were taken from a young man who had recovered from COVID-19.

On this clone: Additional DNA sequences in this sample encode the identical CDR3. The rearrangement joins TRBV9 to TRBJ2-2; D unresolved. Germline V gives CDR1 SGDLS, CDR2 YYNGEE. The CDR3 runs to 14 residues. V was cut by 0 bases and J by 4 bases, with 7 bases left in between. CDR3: CASSVGRATGELFF. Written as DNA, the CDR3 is TGTGCCAGCAGCGTAGGCCGAGCCACCGGGGAGCTGTTTTTT.

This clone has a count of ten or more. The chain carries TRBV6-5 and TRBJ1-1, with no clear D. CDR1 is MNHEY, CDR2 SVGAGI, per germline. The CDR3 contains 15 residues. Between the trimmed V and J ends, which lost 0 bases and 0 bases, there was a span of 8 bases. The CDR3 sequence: CASSYSAELNTEAFF. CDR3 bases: TGTGCCAGCAGTTACTCGGCAGAACTGAACACTGAAGCTTTCTTT.

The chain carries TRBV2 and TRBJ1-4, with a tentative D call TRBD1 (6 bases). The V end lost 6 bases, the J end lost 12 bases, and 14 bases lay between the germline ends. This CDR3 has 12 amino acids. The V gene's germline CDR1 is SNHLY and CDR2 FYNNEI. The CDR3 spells CASRETGPELFF. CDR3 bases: TGTGCCAGCAGGGAGACAGGTCCGGAACTGTTTTTT.

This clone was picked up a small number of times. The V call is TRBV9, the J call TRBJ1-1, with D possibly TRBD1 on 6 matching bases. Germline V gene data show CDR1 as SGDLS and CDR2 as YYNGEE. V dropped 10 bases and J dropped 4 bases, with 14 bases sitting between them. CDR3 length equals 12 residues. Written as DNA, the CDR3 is TGTGCCTCGGGGGGGCTTGTCACTGAAGCTTTCTTT. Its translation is CASGGLVTEAFF.

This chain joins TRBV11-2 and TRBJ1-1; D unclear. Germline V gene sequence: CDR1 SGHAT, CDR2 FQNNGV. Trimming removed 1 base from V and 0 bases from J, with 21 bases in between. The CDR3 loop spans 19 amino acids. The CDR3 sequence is CASSLGFFRSGRMNTEAFF. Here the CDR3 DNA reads TGTGCCAGCAGCTTAGGGTTTTTTAGGTCGGGGAGGATGAACACTGAAGCTTTCTTT.

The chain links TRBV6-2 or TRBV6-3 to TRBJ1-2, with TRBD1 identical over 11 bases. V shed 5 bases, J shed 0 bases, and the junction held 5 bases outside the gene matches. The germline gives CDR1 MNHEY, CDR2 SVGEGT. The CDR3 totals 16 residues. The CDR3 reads CASSPGTGGSNYGYTF. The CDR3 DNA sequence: TGTGCCAGCAGTCCCGGGACAGGGGGATCTAACTATGGCTACACCTTC.

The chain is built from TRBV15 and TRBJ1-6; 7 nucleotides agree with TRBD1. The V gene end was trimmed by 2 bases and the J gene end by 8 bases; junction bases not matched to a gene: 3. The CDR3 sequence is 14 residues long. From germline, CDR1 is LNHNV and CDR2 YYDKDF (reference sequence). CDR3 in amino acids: CATSRPGTDSPLHF. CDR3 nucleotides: TGTGCCACCAGCAGACCCGGGACAGATTCACCCCTCCACTTT.

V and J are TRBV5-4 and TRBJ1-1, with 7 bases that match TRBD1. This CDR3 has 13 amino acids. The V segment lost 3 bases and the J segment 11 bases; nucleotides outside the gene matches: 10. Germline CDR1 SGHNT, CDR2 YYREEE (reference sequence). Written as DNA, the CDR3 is TGTGCCAGCAGCTATCAGGGGGGAAACTGGGCTTTCTTT. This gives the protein CASSYQGGNWAFF.

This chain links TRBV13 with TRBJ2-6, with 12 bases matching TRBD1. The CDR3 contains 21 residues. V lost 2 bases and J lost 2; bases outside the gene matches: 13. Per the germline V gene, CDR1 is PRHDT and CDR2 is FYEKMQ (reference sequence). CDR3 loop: CASSLTHRRDRGRTGANVLTF. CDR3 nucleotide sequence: TGTGCCAGCAGCTTAACCCACCGGAGGGACAGGGGGCGGACTGGGGCCAACGTCCTGACTTTC.

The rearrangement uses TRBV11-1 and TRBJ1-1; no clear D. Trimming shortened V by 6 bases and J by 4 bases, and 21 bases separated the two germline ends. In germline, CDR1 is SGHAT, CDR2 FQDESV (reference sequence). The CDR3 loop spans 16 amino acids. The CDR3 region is CASSHAPVNRVTEAFF. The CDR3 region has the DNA TGTGCCAGCAGTCATGCGCCAGTAAATCGGGTCACTGAAGCTTTCTTT.

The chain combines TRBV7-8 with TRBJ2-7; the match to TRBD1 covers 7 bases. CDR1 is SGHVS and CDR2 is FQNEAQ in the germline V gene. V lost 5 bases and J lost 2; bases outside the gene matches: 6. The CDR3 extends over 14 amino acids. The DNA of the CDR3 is TGTGCCAGCAGCATCGGGCAGGGGGCCTACGAGCAGTACTTC. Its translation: CASSIGQGAYEQYF.

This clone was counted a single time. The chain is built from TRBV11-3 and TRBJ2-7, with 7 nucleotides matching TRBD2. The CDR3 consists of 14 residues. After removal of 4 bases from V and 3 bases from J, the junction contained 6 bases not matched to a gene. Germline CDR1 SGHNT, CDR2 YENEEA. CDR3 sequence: CASSSSGAGYEQYF. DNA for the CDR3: TGTGCCAGCAGCTCGAGCGGGGCGGGCTACGAGCAGTACTTC.

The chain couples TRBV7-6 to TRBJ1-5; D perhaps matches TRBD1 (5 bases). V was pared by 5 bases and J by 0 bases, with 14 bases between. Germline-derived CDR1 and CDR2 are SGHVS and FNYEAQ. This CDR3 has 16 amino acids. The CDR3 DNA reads TGTGCCAGCAGCCCAGCCGGGGGGAATAGCAATCAGCCCCAGCATTTT. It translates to CASSPAGGNSNQPQHF. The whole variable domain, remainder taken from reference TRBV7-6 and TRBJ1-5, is GAGVSQSPRYKVTKRGQDVALRCDPISGHVSLYWYRQALGQGPEFLTYFNYEAQQDKSGLPNDRFSAERPEGSISTLTIQRTEQRDSAMYRCASSPAGGNSNQPQHFGDGTRLSIL.

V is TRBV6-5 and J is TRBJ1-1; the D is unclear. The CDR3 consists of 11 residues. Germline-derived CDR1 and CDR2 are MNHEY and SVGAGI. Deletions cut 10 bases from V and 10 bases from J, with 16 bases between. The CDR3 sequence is CAIFSQVGAFF. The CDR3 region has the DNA TGTGCCATCTTCTCCCAGGTGGGAGCTTTCTTT.

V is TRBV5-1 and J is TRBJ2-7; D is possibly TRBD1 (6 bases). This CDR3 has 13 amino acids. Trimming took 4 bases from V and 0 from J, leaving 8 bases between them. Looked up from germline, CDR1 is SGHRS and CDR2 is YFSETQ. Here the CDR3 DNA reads TGCGCCAGCAGCCGGGACACCTCCTACGAGCAGTACTTC. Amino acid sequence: CASSRDTSYEQYF.

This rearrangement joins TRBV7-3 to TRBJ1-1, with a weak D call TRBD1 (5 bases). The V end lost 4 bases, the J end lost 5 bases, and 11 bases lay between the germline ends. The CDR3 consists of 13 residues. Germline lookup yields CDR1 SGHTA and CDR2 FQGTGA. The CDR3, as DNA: TGTGCCAGCAGCTCCAACCGGGGGACTGAAGCTTTCTTT. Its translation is CASSSNRGTEAFF.

DNA for the CDR3: TGTGCCAGCAGAGGAACAGGGAACCTAAACTATGGCTACACCTTC. This translates into CASRGTGNLNYGYTF. The chain carries TRBV6-5 and TRBJ1-2; D possibly corresponds to TRBD1 (6 bases). The CDR3 loop spans 15 amino acids. Deletions cut 6 bases from V and 2 bases from J, with 16 bases between. Germline-derived CDR1 and CDR2 are MNHEY and SVGAGI.

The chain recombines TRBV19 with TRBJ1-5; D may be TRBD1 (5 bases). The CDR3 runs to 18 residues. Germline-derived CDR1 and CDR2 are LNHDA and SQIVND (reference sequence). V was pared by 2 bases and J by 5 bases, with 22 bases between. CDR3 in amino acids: CASSITRSPDSYYQPQHF. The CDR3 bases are TGTGCCAGTAGTATAACACGTTCGCCCGACAGCTACTATCAGCCCCAGCATTTT.

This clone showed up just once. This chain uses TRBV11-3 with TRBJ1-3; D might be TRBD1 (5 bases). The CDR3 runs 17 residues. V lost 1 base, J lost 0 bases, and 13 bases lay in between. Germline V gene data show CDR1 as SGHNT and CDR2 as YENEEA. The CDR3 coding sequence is TGTGCCAGCAGCTTAGGACAGCTCCTTACCTCTGGAAACACCATATATTTT. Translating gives CASSLGQLLTSGNTIYF.

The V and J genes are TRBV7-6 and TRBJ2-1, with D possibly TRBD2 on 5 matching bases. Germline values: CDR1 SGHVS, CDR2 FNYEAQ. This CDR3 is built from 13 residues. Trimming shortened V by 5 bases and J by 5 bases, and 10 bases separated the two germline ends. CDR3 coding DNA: TGTGCCAGCAGCCCACTAGGCAACAATGAGCAGTTCTTC. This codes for CASSPLGNNEQFF.

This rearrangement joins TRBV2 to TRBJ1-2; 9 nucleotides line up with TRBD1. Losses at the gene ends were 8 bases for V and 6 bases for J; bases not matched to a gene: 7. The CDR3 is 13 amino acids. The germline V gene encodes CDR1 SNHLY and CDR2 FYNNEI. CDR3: CASGPGQGDGYTF. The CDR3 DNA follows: TGTGCCAGCGGACCGGGACAGGGAGATGGCTACACCTTC.

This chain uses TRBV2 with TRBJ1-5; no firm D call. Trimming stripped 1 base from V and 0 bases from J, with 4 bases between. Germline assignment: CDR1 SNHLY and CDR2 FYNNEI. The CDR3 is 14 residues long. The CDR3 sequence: CASSEVYSNQPQHF. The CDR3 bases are TGTGCCAGCAGTGAAGTTTATAGCAATCAGCCCCAGCATTTT. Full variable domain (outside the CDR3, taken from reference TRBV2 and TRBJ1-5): EPEVTQTPSHQVTQMGQEVILRCVPISNHLYFYWYRQILGQKVEFLVSFYNNEISEKSEIFDDQFSVERPDGSNFTLKIRSTKLEDSAMYFCASSEVYSNQPQHFGDGTRLSIL.

CDR3 sequence: CASSLTGADMYEQYF. DNA for the CDR3: TGTGCCAGCAGTTTAACTGGGGCCGATATGTACGAGCAGTACTTC. The chain links TRBV27 to TRBJ2-7; weak D call: TRBD1 (5 bases). The CDR3 totals 15 residues. Germline CDR1 reads MNHEY; CDR2 reads SMNVEV (reference sequence). Between the trimmed V and J ends, which lost 2 bases and 4 bases, there was a span of 15 bases.

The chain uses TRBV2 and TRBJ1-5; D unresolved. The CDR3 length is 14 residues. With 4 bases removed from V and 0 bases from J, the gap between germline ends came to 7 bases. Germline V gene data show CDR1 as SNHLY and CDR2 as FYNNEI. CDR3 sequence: CASSAPYSNQPQHF. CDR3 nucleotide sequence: TGTGCCAGCAGTGCCCCGTATAGCAATCAGCCCCAGCATTTT.

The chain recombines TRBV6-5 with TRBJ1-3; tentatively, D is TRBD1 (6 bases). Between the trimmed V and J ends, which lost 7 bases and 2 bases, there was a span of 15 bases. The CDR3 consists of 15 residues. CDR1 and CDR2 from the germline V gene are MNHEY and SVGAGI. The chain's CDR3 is CASTLGTTPGNTIYF. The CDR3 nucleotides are TGTGCCAGCACCCTGGGGACAACTCCTGGAAACACCATATATTTT.

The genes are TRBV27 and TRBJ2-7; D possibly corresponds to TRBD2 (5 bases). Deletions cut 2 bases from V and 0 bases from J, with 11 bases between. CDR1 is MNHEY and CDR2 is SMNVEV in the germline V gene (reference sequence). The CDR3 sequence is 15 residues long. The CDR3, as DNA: TGTGCCAGCAGTTTAAGCGGATACAGCTCCTACGAGCAGTACTTC. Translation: CASSLSGYSSYEQYF.

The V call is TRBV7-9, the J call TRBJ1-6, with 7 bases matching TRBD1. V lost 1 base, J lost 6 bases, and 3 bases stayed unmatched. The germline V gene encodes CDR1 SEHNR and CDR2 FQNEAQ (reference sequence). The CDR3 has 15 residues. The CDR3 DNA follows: TGTGCCAGCAGCTTAGAAGGGGGCCCTAATTCACCCCTCCACTTT. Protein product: CASSLEGGPNSPLHF.

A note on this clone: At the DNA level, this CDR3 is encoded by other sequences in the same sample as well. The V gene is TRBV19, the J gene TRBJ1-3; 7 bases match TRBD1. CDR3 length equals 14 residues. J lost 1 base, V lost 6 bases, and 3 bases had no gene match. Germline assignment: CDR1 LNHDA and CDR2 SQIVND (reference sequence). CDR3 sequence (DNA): TGTGCCAGTAGCATGACAGGGTCTGGAAACACCATATATTTT. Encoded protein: CASSMTGSGNTIYF.

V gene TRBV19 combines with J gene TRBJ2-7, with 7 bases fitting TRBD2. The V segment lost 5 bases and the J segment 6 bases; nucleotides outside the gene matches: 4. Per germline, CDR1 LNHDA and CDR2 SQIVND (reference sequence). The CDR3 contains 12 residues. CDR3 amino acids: CASSSGRPEQYF. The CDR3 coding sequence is TGTGCCAGTAGTTCCGGGAGGCCCGAGCAGTACTTC.

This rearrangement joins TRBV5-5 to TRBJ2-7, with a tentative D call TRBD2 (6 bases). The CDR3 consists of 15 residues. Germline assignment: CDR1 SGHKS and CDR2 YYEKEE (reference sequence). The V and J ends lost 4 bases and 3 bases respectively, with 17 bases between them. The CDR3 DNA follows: TGTGCCAGCAGCCCCGATTCAGGGAGGAGCTACGAGCAGTACTTC. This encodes CASSPDSGRSYEQYF.

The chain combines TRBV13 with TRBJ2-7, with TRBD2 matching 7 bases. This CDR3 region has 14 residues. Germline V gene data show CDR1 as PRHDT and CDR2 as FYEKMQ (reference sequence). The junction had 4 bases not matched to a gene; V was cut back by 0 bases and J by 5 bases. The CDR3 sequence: CASSLGGGTNEQYF. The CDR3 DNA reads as TGTGCCAGCAGCTTAGGGGGAGGGACTAACGAGCAGTACTTC.